Below, 5 T cell receptor beta chains from the same sample are listed, as sequenced in a study of T-cell memory formation after mild COVID-19. From the 5' RACE reads, TCRdb called clonotypes with MiXCR, one entry per CDR3 protein. In the table there are more than 150,000 distinct CDR3 sequences, over 20% of which are singletons. The sample comprised PBMCs or a T cell subset sorted from them (not recorded which). Receptors originate from an adult woman who had mild COVID-19 (a few samples of this study predate the infection). Cell type and time point are not known.

This chain uses TRBV6-2 or TRBV6-3 with TRBJ1-2; no firm D call. The CDR3 has 15 amino acids. Per germline, CDR1 MNHEY and CDR2 SVGEGT. V lost 5 bases and J lost 0, with 13 bases in between. The CDR3 nucleotides read TGTGCCAGCAGTCCCGGACTCTCCGCTAACTATGGCTACACCTTC. Amino acid sequence: CASSPGLSANYGYTF.

CDR3 region: CASSLDAIAGPYEQYF. DNA of the CDR3: TGTGCCAGCAGCTTAGATGCAATAGCGGGACCGTACGAGCAGTACTTC. The chain has TRBV7-9 and TRBJ2-7; 8 bases line up with TRBD2. The CDR3 has 16 residues. Per the germline V gene, CDR1 is SEHNR and CDR2 is FQNEAQ (reference sequence). V lost 1 base to trimming and J lost 4 bases; unmatched junction nucleotides: 9. The full variable domain, its missing parts supplied by reference TRBV7-9 and TRBJ2-7, is DTGVSQNPRHKITKRGQNVTFRCDPISEHNRLYWYRQTLGQGPEFLTYFQNEAQLEKSRLLSDRFSAERPKGSFSTLEIQRTEQGDSAMYLCASSLDAIAGPYEQYFGPGTRLTVT.

CDR3: CASSWSQGSHEQYF. The CDR3 DNA is TGTGCCAGCAGTTGGTCTCAGGGGAGCCACGAGCAGTACTTC. The V gene is TRBV27, the J gene TRBJ2-7, with D possibly being TRBD1 (6 bases). V was pared by 4 bases and J by 5 bases, with 15 bases between. Germline V lookup: CDR1 MNHEY, CDR2 SMNVEV (reference sequence). This CDR3 has 14 amino acids.

This clonotype was detected a few times. This chain joins TRBV29-1 and TRBJ2-2; perhaps TRBD2 as D (5 bases). The CDR3 is 16 amino acids. The V gene lost 4 bases and the J gene lost 1 base, with 16 bases spanning the gap. Germline CDR1 reads SQVTM; CDR2 reads ANQGSEA. CDR3 loop: CSVVRAGSENTGELFF. DNA of the CDR3: TGCAGCGTTGTGCGGGCAGGTAGTGAGAACACCGGGGAGCTGTTTTTT.

The chain joins TRBV5-6 to TRBJ1-2; D might be TRBD1 (5 bases). Between the trimmed V and J ends, which lost 3 bases and 5 bases, there was a span of 20 bases. Germline loops: CDR1 SGHDT, CDR2 YYEEEE. The CDR3 totals 16 residues. The CDR3 DNA sequence: TGTGCCAGCAGCTCTACGACGGGGGGTATGGGTTATGGCTACACCTTC. This gives the protein CASSSTTGGMGYGYTF.